The rows below give T cell receptor beta chains drawn from one sample of a study of T cells after yellow fever vaccination. TCRdb ran MiXCR on the 5' RACE reads and lists one entry per CDR3 protein. The repertoire holds about 110,000 distinct CDR3 sequences, with around 8.6% as singletons. The material sequenced was CD8+ T cells sorted from PBMCs, taken 45 days after the yellow fever booster vaccination. These receptors were taken from a man aged 30 to 45 who received the YFV17D yellow fever vaccine. Each CDR3 is given with its conserved first and last residue. The D gene is left open where the match is weak. The size field is filled for only some rows; it gives once, few, many or a size class.

d_gene	j_gene	len	v_gene	abundance	CDR3nt	CDR3aa
.	TRBJ1-1	13	TRBV19	few	TGTGCCAGTAGTCTCTCGTTGAACACTGAAGCTTTCTTT	CASSLSLNTEAFF
TRBD2	TRBJ2-7	15	TRBV6-5	many	TGTGCCAGCAGGGGAGGGACCGAAAATCCCTACGAGCAGTACTTC	CASRGGTENPYEQYF
.	TRBJ2-7	13	TRBV5-4	few	TGTGCCAGCAGCTTTCGGGGGAGATACGAGCAGTACTTC	CASSFRGRYEQYF
.	TRBJ2-3	13	TRBV28	.	TGTGCCAGCAGCTTCCGATTGGGGGATACGCAGTATTTT	CASSFRLGDTQYF
TRBD2	TRBJ2-3	15	TRBV7-2	many	TGTGCCAGCAGCTTAGGGACTAGCTCGGGAGATACGCAGTATTTT	CASSLGTSSGDTQYF
.	TRBJ2-2	13	TRBV7-6	many	TGTGCCAGCAGCTTAGTAGCCACCGGGGAGCTGTTTTTT	CASSLVATGELFF
.	TRBJ2-3	15	TRBV7-2	many	TGTGCCAGCAGCTTAGCGCGAGGTGGGAGAAATACGCAGTATTTT	CASSLARGGRNTQYF
.	TRBJ2-3	14	TRBV18	.	TGTGCCAGCTCACCTCCGATCAGCGACGATACGCAGTATTTT	CASSPPISDDTQYF
TRBD1	TRBJ2-7	15	TRBV7-2	few	TGTGCCAGCAGCTTAATCGCAGGGGGAAGATACGAGCAGTACTTC	CASSLIAGGRYEQYF
.	TRBJ1-2	17	TRBV5-6	.	TGTGCCAGCAGCCCACTGGACTCGGACAGACGACCGGATGGCTACACCTTC	CASSPLDSDRRPDGYTF
TRBD2	TRBJ2-2	17	TRBV7-9	many	TGTGCCAGCAGCCAAGGACTAGCGGGAGGGTACACCGGGGAGCTGTTTTTT	CASSQGLAGGYTGELFF
.	TRBJ2-2	15	TRBV12-3/TRBV12-4	many	TGTGCCAGCAGTCCGACGGGAACGGGCACCGGGGAGCTGTTTTTT	CASSPTGTGTGELFF
.	TRBJ2-3	18	TRBV11-2	many	TGTGCCAGCAGCCCACGCTCTGGCTCCCAGGGAAGAACAGATACGCAGTATTTT	CASSPRSGSQGRTDTQYF
TRBD2	TRBJ2-1	16	TRBV9	many	TGTGCCAGCAGCAAAGGACTAGCGGGAGGGAGGAATGAGCAGTTCTTC	CASSKGLAGGRNEQFF
.	TRBJ2-7	12	TRBV20-1	few	TGCAGTGCTAGAGGGGCCGGGGCAGAGCAGTACTTC	CSARGAGAEQYF
.	TRBJ2-1	12	TRBV11-2	many	TGTGCCAGCAGCCCTTCGGACAATGAGCAGTTCTTC	CASSPSDNEQFF
TRBD2	TRBJ2-2	18	TRBV24-1	few	TGTGCCACCAGTGACTTGGCAATAAGCGGGAGGAACACCGGGGAGCTGTTTTTT	CATSDLAISGRNTGELFF
TRBD1	TRBJ1-1	15	TRBV10-2	many	TGCGCCAGCAGTGACGGGACAGGCACTCTCACTGAAGCTTTCTTT	CASSDGTGTLTEAFF
TRBD2	TRBJ2-7	16	TRBV7-6	many	TGTGCCAGCAGCTTAGCTAGCGGGATTAATCCCAACGAGCAGTACTTC	CASSLASGINPNEQYF
.	TRBJ2-1	15	TRBV6-5	many	TGTGCCAGCAGTTATGGCACACGAGAGAACAATGAGCAGTTCTTC	CASSYGTRENNEQFF
.	TRBJ2-3	14	TRBV7-9	many	TGTGCCAGCAGCTTATATGGCGACACAGATACGCAGTATTTT	CASSLYGDTDTQYF
.	TRBJ2-3	11	TRBV19	few	TGTGCCGGGGGCCCCCGGGATACGCAGTATTTT	CAGGPRDTQYF
TRBD2	TRBJ2-1	14	TRBV29-1	many	TGCAGCGTTGAAACGGGACTAGCGGGACCTGAGCAGTTCTTC	CSVETGLAGPEQFF
TRBD2	TRBJ2-7	14	TRBV28	many	TGTGCCAGCAGTCGGACTAGCAGCTCCTACGAGCAGTACTTC	CASSRTSSSYEQYF